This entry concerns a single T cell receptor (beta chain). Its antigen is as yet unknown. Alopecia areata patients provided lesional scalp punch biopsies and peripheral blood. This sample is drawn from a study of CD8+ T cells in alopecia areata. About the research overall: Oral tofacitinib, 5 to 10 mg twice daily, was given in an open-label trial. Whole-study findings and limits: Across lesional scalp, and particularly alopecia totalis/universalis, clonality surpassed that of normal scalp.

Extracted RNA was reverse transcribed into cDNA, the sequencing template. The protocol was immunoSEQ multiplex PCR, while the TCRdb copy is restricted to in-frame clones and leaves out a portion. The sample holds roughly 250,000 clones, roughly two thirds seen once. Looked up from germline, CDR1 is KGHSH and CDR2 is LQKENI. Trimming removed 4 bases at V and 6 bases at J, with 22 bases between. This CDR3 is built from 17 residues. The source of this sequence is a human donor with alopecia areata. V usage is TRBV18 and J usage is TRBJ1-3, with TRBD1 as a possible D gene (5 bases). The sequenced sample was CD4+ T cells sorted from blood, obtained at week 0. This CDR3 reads CASSRLRPGTLENTIYF. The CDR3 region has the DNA TGTGCCAGCTCACGCCTCCGTCCCGGGACTTTAGAAAACACCATATATTTT. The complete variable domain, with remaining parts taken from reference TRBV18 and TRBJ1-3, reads NAGVMQNPRHLVRRRGQEARLRCSPMKGHSHVYWYRQLPEEGLKFMVYLQKENIIDESGMPKERFSAEFPKEGPSILRIQQVVRGDSAAYFCASSRLRPGTLENTIYFGEGSWLTVV.